These T cell receptor beta chains were read from a single sample in a study of post-analysis software for immune sequencing data. TCRdb reprocessed the PCR reads with MiXCR, giving one entry per CDR3 protein. Of more than 500,000 distinct CDR3 sequences in the sample, roughly 34% were seen once. The specimen sequenced was blood. The receptors were gathered from a girl aged 2-17 years with multiple sclerosis. Each CDR3 is given without its conserved first and last residue.

TRBV6-5	TRBJ2-7	ASSREIDYEQY
TRBV29-1	TRBJ2-3	SVEAPGLGYTDTQY
TRBV27	TRBJ2-3	ASSFIVLAGESTDTQY
TRBV9	TRBJ1-2	ASSPTLGARGYT
TRBV6-1	TRBJ2-7	ASRVGQLYEQY
TRBV29-1	TRBJ1-2	SVGQANYGYT
TRBV7-6	TRBJ2-5	ASSPLGAGGQETQY
TRBV29-1	TRBJ2-1	SAGTDFQQF
TRBV4-1	TRBJ2-7	ASSQGPATGTYEQY
TRBV5-8	TRBJ2-1	ASSYGRGDEQF
TRBV6-5	TRBJ1-2	ASSRTIGGGYGYT
TRBV15	TRBJ1-5	ATSREAWTGENNQPQH
TRBV7-3	TRBJ2-5	ASSSAGWQETQY
TRBV27	TRBJ1-5	ASSLTGLLSNQPQH
TRBV20-1	TRBJ2-7	SASFLQDYEQY
TRBV4-1	.	ASSQDRGGASETQY
TRBV5-1	TRBJ2-1	ASRVTSGGADEQF
TRBV3-1	TRBJ2-5	ASSQFETQY
TRBV18	TRBJ2-1	ASSPPRQGSNEQF
TRBV6-5	TRBJ2-6	ASSLDSGANVLT
TRBV7-9	TRBJ2-7	ASSSRGDYLRSYEQY
TRBV5-1	TRBJ2-5	ASSLAGRGETQY
TRBV5-1	TRBJ2-7	ASSLSQGPFYEQY
TRBV12-3/TRBV12-4	TRBJ1-2	ASSRSTGTANYGYT
TRBV7-8	TRBJ1-2	ASSLINRARYGYT
TRBV7-2	TRBJ1-5	ASSSQASESSTQH
TRBV7-8	TRBJ2-1	ASSPEGRSYNEQF
TRBV10-3	TRBJ2-5	AIRGALAEQETQY
TRBV6-1	TRBJ1-5	ASSEDLFAYNQPQH
TRBV29-1	TRBJ2-5	SVATVQETQY